Below are 8 T cell receptor beta chains sequenced from a single sample in a study of T cell changes during pregnancy in multiple sclerosis. Clones were read by immunoSEQ multiplex PCR, and TCRdb kept only the in-frame ones, dropping some. Of about 38,000 clones in the sample, more than 85% were seen once. The sequenced sample was CD8+ T cells from peripheral blood mononuclear cells, obtained after pregnancy. These receptors were obtained from a female donor with multiple sclerosis, enrolled in a pregnancy study.

The J gene is TRBJ2-2, the V gene TRBV6-6; D gene ambiguous. V was pared by 2 bases and J by 4 bases, with 2 bases between. Germline V gives CDR1 MNHNY, CDR2 SVGAGI (reference sequence). The CDR3 is 12 amino acids. CDR3 nucleotide sequence: TGTGCCAGCAGTTACCTCACCGGGGAGCTGTTTTTT. Protein sequence: CASSYLTGELFF.

The chain joins TRBV29-1 to TRBJ1-2; 9 bases match TRBD1. Germline-derived CDR1 and CDR2 are SQVTM and ANQGSEA. CDR3 length: 14 residues. V gave up 8 bases and J gave up 6 bases; unmatched junction bases: 13. The CDR3 nucleotides read TGCAGCTCCGACCCCTTCCGGGACAGGGATGGCTACACCTTC. It is translated as CSSDPFRDRDGYTF.

The rearrangement uses TRBV27 and TRBJ2-3; 7 bases are a match to TRBD1. Germline-derived CDR1 and CDR2 are MNHEY and SMNVEV (reference sequence). This CDR3 has 14 amino acids. J was trimmed by 3 bases and V by 5 bases; bases with no gene match: 5. DNA for the CDR3: TGTGCCAGCAGTACGCACAGGGGTACAGATACGCAGTATTTT. Its protein product is CASSTHRGTDTQYF.

The J gene is TRBJ2-7, the V gene TRBV7-9, with D possibly being TRBD2 (6 bases). V was pared by 5 bases and J by 4 bases, with 18 bases between. The length of the CDR3 is 15 residues. The germline V gene has CDR1 SEHNR and CDR2 FQNEAQ (reference sequence). CDR3 in DNA: TGTGCCAGCAGCGCGCCGGGATCTAGCGCGTACGAGCAGTACTTC. This codes for CASSAPGSSAYEQYF.

The chain recombines TRBV5-1 with TRBJ2-3; 12 bases are shared with TRBD2. After removal of 4 bases from V and 5 bases from J, the junction contained 8 bases not matched to a gene. There are 16 residues in the CDR3. Germline V gene lookup returns CDR1 SGHRS and CDR2 YFSETQ. CDR3 sequence (DNA): TGCGCCAGCAGCCACGACACTAGCGGGGGGAAAGATACGCAGTATTTT. Residues: CASSHDTSGGKDTQYF.

CDR3 sequence (DNA): TGTGCCAGCAGTTTATCAACAGGGGAAGCCCACGAGCAGTACTTC. This translates into CASSLSTGEAHEQYF. The chain combines TRBV27 with TRBJ2-7; 7 bases are shared with TRBD1. Germline assignment: CDR1 MNHEY and CDR2 SMNVEV (reference sequence). This CDR3 contains 15 residues. Trimming took 0 bases from V and 5 from J; bases not matched to a gene: 7.

The rearrangement links TRBV19 to TRBJ2-7; no reliable D call. The CDR3 sequence is 13 residues long. The germline V gene encodes CDR1 LNHDA and CDR2 SQIVND (reference sequence). V was trimmed by 2 bases and J by 2 bases, leaving 7 bases between them. CDR3 DNA sequence: TGTGCCAGTAGTATAAACGGAGCCTACGAGCAGTACTTC. This translates into CASSINGAYEQYF.

The chain has TRBV5-1 and TRBJ2-3, with TRBD2 matching over 9 bases. Losses at the gene ends were 1 base for V and 1 base for J; bases not matched to a gene: 4. The CDR3 runs to 16 residues. Looked up from germline, CDR1 is SGHRS and CDR2 is YFSETQ. DNA for the CDR3: TGCGCCAGCAGCTTGTCCCCTAGCGGGGGCACAGATACGCAGTATTTT. Its protein product is CASSLSPSGGTDTQYF.